This T cell receptor beta chain comes out of a study of cytomegalovirus exposure and HLA in healthy donors. Sequencing was performed with immunoSEQ multiplex PCR; in TCRdb, only in-frame clones are kept and a portion is missing. The sample has 120,000 or so clones; over 75% are singletons. Germline V gene lookup returns CDR1 SEHNR and CDR2 FQNEAQ (reference sequence). The CDR3 consists of 12 residues. Trimming stripped 3 bases from V and 7 bases from J, with 6 bases between. The chain uses TRBV7-9 and TRBJ1-4, with D hard to call. The receptor was isolated from a woman aged 25 to 39 in good health and CMV-seropositive. The sequencing input was PBMCs. CDR3 sequence (DNA): TGTGCCAGCAGCTTGAGCCCTGAAAAACTGTTTTTT. Translation gives CASSLSPEKLFF.